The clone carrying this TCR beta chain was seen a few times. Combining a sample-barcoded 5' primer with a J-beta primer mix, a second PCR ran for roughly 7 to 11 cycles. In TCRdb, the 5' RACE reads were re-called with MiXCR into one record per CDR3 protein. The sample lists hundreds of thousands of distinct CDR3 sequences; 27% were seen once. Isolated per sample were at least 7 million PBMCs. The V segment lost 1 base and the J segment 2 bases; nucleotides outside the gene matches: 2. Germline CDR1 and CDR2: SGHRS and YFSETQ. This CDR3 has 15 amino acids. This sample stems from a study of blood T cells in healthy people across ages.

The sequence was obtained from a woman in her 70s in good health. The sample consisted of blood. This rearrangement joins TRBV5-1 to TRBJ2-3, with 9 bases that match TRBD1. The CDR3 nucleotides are TGCGCCAGCAGCTTGACAGGGGGCACCACAGATACGCAGTATTTT. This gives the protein CASSLTGGTTDTQYF.